The 19 T cell receptor beta chains below were found in one sample sequenced in a study of blood T cell repertoires in COVID-19. Clones were sequenced by immunoSEQ multiplex PCR, and TCRdb holds only the in-frame ones, with some missing. The sample contains some 40,000 clones, around 84% of which appear only once. The specimen was peripheral blood. The receptor source for this set is a man aged 50-60 years with active or convalescent COVID-19.

This chain links TRBV10-3 with TRBJ1-2, with TRBD1 matching 9 bases. V was pared by 0 bases and J by 13 bases, with 3 bases of the junction left unmatched. The CDR3 spans 12 residues. Germline V gene data show CDR1 as ENHRY and CDR2 as SYGVKD. The CDR3 DNA follows: TGTGCCATCAGTGAGTCGGGGACAGGGTTCACCTTC. Amino acid sequence: CAISESGTGFTF.

The rearrangement uses TRBV2 and TRBJ2-7; TRBD2 agrees at 7 bases. Germline V gene lookup returns CDR1 SNHLY and CDR2 FYNNEI. V gave up 6 bases and J gave up 3 bases; unmatched junction bases: 14. This CDR3 spans 16 amino acids. The CDR3 DNA sequence: TGTGCCAGCAGGCGATTACCGGGCGGGGGAAGCTACGAGCAGTACTTC. Amino acids: CASRRLPGGGSYEQYF.

The chain carries TRBV10-3 and TRBJ1-2; perhaps TRBD1 as D (6 bases). Trimming removed 10 bases from V and 5 bases from J, with 17 bases in between. The germline V gene has CDR1 ENHRY and CDR2 SYGVKD. The CDR3 loop spans 13 amino acids. The CDR3 DNA follows: TGTGCCACAGTTGGGGGGGCTGGGTATGGCTACACCTTC. It is translated as CATVGGAGYGYTF.

V and J are TRBV7-9 and TRBJ1-1; TRBD1 matches at 7 bases. The V gene's germline CDR1 is SEHNR and CDR2 FQNEAQ (reference sequence). CDR3 size: 14 residues. With 1 base clipped from V and 7 bases from J, the junction kept 6 bases outside the gene matches. This CDR3 is CASSLGGTAIEAFF. The CDR3 DNA reads TGTGCCAGCAGCTTAGGGGGGACAGCAATTGAAGCTTTCTTT.

This clone has only one observation. V is TRBV6-1 and J is TRBJ2-7; D is possibly TRBD1 (5 bases). CDR3 length: 14 residues. Germline loops: CDR1 MNHNS, CDR2 SASEGT. V was cut by 2 bases and J by 2 bases, with 10 bases left in between. CDR3 coding DNA: TGTGCCAGCAGTGAAAATACAGGTCCCTACGAGCAGTACTTC. This gives the protein CASSENTGPYEQYF.

The rearrangement links TRBV9 to TRBJ2-2, with 7 nucleotides matching TRBD1. The germline gives CDR1 SGDLS, CDR2 YYNGEE. CDR3 length equals 15 residues. V dropped 5 bases and J dropped 4; count of bases not matched to a gene: 8. The CDR3 region is CASRAGTATTGELFF. Here the CDR3 DNA reads TGTGCCAGCAGGGCCGGGACAGCAACCACCGGGGAGCTGTTTTTT.

The J gene is TRBJ1-1, the V gene TRBV11-2, with D unclear. CDR1 and CDR2 (germline): SGHAT, FQNNGV. V was trimmed by 2 bases and J by 1 base, leaving 5 bases between them. The CDR3 spans 13 residues. In DNA form, the CDR3 reads TGTGCCAGCAGCTTACGACAGAACACTGAAGCTTTCTTT. Encoded protein: CASSLRQNTEAFF.

The CDR3 region is CASSSRTGEGGYTF. The CDR3 DNA reads TGTGCCAGCTCATCCCGGACAGGGGAGGGTGGCTACACCTTC. This sequence joins TRBV18 and TRBJ1-2, with TRBD1 identical over 9 bases. This CDR3 is built from 14 residues. The trim removed 5 bases at V and 7 bases at J, leaving 8 bases unmatched. Germline V gene data show CDR1 as KGHSH and CDR2 as LQKENI.

The rearrangement joins TRBV24-1 to TRBJ1-2, with D hard to call. The CDR3 runs 12 residues. Per germline, CDR1 KGHDR and CDR2 SFDVKD. Trimming took 4 bases from V and 7 from J, leaving 9 bases between them. Here the CDR3 DNA reads TGTGCCACCAGTGACCTAACGGGTGGCTACACCTTC. Translation: CATSDLTGGYTF.

The CDR3 here is CASSRQGNSGANVLTF. The CDR3 DNA is TGTGCCAGTAGTAGACAAGGTAACTCTGGGGCCAACGTCCTGACTTTC. The chain carries TRBV19 and TRBJ2-6; D is uncertain. The CDR3 consists of 16 residues. Germline V gene data show CDR1 as LNHDA and CDR2 as SQIVND (reference sequence). V gave up 4 bases and J gave up 0 bases, with 10 bases separating them.

The genes are TRBV13 and TRBJ1-3; perhaps TRBD1 as D (6 bases). Germline V lookup: CDR1 PRHDT, CDR2 FYEKMQ (reference sequence). This CDR3 has 16 amino acids. Trimming cost V 5 bases and J 2 bases, with 16 bases left between them. The CDR3 region is CASSPSGGKAGNTIYF. Written as DNA, the CDR3 is TGTGCCAGCAGCCCATCTGGGGGCAAGGCTGGAAACACCATATATTTT. The entire variable domain, with the rest obtained from reference TRBV13 and TRBJ1-3, is as follows: AAGVIQSPRHLIKEKRETATLKCYPIPRHDTVYWYQQGPGQDPQFLISFYEKMQSDKGSIPDRFSAQQFSDYHSELNMSSLELGDSALYFCASSPSGGKAGNTIYFGEGSWLTVV.

V is TRBV11-3 and J is TRBJ1-3; 7 nucleotides agree with TRBD1. The CDR3 extends over 16 amino acids. J gave up 0 bases and V 1 base, and 3 bases lay outside the gene matches. Germline CDR1 is SGHNT and CDR2 is YENEEA. CDR3 bases: TGTGCCAGCAGCTTAGGGGGACAGCGCTCTGGAAACACCATATATTTT. Its translation: CASSLGGQRSGNTIYF. The full variable domain, in which reference TRBV11-3 and TRBJ1-3 provide the parts outside the CDR3, is EAGVVQSPRYKIIEKKQPVAFWCNPISGHNTLYWYLQNLGQGPELLIRYENEEAVDDSQLPKDRFSAERLKGVDSTLKIQPAELGDSAVYLCASSLGGQRSGNTIYFGEGSWLTVV.

Only one count was recorded for this clone. The chain recombines TRBV7-2 with TRBJ1-2; TRBD1 agrees at 12 bases. The V gene's germline CDR1 is SGHTA and CDR2 FQGNSA. The CDR3 totals 15 residues. V was pared by 4 bases and J by 7 bases, with 7 bases of the junction left unmatched. The CDR3 protein is CASSSYGTGGGGYTF. The DNA for the CDR3 is TGTGCCAGCAGCTCATACGGGACAGGGGGCGGTGGCTACACCTTC. The full variable domain, in which reference TRBV7-2 and TRBJ1-2 provide the parts outside the CDR3, is GAGVSQSPSNKVTEKGKDVELRCDPISGHTALYWYRQSLGQGLEFLIYFQGNSAPDKSGLPSDRFSAERTGGSVSTLTIQRTQQEDSAVYLCASSSYGTGGGGYTFGSGTRLTVV.

This clone came up once. V and J are TRBV7-8 and TRBJ1-6, with no clear D. Trimming took off 3 bases at V and 6 bases at J, with 6 bases between the two ends. Germline CDR1 reads SGHVS; CDR2 reads FQNEAQ. The CDR3 runs to 13 residues. The CDR3, as DNA: TGTGCCAGCAGCTTTGGCAGTAATTCACCCCTCCACTTT. It encodes CASSFGSNSPLHF.

The V gene is TRBV7-9, the J gene TRBJ2-5; no clear D. This CDR3 has 11 amino acids. Germline assignment: CDR1 SEHNR and CDR2 FQNEAQ (reference sequence). Trimming removed 8 bases from V and 2 bases from J, with 6 bases in between. This chain's CDR3 is CASVVQETQYF. The CDR3 region has the DNA TGTGCCAGCGTAGTTCAAGAGACCCAGTACTTC.

The chain uses TRBV19 and TRBJ1-6; possible D gene TRBD1, 5 bases. CDR1 is LNHDA and CDR2 is SQIVND in the germline V gene (reference sequence). CDR3 size: 15 residues. Trimming removed 4 bases from V and 2 bases from J, with 9 bases in between. DNA for the CDR3: TGTGCCAGTAGTACCGGGGGGGCCTATAATTCACCCCTCCACTTT. Protein: CASSTGGAYNSPLHF.

This chain links TRBV13 with TRBJ2-7, with a weak D call TRBD1 (7 bases). V was cut by 8 bases and J by 4 bases, with 15 bases left in between. The CDR3 consists of 13 residues. CDR1 and CDR2 from the germline V gene are PRHDT and FYEKMQ (reference sequence). CDR3 sequence (DNA): TGTGCCAGCTCCAGGGGGAGGAATTACGAGCAGTACTTC. Encoded protein: CASSRGRNYEQYF.

The rearrangement joins TRBV27 to TRBJ2-3; 7 nucleotides agree with TRBD1. CDR1 MNHEY and CDR2 SMNVEV come from the germline V gene (reference sequence). The trim removed 7 bases at V and 8 bases at J, leaving 12 bases unmatched. The length of the CDR3 is 14 residues. The CDR3 nucleotides are TGTGCCAGCAACCCGGGACAGTCCCAAGGTACGCAGTATTTT. The encoded protein is CASNPGQSQGTQYF.

The V call is TRBV6-6, the J call TRBJ1-6; D possibly corresponds to TRBD1 (5 bases). The CDR3 extends over 14 amino acids. Trimming took 7 bases from V and 7 from J, leaving 14 bases between them. Germline V gives CDR1 MNHNY, CDR2 SVGAGI (reference sequence). The CDR3 region has the DNA TGTGCCAGCATTATGGGGGGTGCCAATTCACCCCTCCACTTT. Translation: CASIMGGANSPLHF.